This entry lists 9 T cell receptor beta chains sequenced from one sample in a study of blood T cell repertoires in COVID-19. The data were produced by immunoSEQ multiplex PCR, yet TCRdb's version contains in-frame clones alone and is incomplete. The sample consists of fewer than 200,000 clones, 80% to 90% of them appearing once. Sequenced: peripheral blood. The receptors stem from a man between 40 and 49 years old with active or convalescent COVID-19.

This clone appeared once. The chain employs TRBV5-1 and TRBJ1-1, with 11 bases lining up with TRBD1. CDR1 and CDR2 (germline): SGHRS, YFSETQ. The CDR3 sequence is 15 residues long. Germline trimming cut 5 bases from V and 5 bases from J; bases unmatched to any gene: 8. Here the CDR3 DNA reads TGCGCCAGCAGTACCGGGACAGGGGGTAATACTGAAGCTTTCTTT. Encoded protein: CASSTGTGGNTEAFF.

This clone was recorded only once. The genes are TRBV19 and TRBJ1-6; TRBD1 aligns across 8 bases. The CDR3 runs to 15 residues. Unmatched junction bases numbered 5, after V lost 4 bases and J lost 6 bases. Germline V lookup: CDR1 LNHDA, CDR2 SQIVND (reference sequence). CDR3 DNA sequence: TGTGCCAGTAGTAAAGGACAGGGTGTTAATTCACCCCTCCACTTT. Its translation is CASSKGQGVNSPLHF.

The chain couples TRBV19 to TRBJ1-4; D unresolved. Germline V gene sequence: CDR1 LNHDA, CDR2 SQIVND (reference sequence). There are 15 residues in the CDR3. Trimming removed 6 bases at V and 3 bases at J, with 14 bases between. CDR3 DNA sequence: TGTGCCAGTAGCCCCCGTGCGGTCCCTAATGAAAAACTGTTTTTT. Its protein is CASSPRAVPNEKLFF.

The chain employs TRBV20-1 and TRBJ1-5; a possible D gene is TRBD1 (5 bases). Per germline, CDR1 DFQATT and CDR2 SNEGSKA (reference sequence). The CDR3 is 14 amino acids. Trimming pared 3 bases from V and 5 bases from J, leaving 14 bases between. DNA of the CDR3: TGCAGTGCTAGTAGGGGTTTGGGGTATCAGCCCCAGCATTTT. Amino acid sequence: CSASRGLGYQPQHF.

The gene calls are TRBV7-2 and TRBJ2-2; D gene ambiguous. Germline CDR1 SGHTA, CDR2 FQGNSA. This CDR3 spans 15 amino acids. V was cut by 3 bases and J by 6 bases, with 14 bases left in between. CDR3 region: CASSLGPVRAGELFF. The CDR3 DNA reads TGTGCCAGCAGCTTGGGCCCGGTCCGCGCCGGGGAGCTGTTTTTT.

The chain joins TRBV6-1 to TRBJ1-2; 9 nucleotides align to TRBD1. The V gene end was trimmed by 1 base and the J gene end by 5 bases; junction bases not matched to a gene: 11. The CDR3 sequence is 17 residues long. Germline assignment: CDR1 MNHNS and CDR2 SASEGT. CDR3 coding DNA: TGTGCCAGCAGTGAAGGTGTGCGGGACAGGGTATCGTATGGCTACACCTTC. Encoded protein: CASSEGVRDRVSYGYTF.

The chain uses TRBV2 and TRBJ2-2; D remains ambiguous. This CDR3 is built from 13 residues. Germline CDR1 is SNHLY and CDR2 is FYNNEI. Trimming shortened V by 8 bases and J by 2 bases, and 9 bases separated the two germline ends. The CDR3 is CASDPGNTGELFF. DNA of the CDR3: TGTGCCAGCGACCCAGGAAACACCGGGGAGCTGTTTTTT.

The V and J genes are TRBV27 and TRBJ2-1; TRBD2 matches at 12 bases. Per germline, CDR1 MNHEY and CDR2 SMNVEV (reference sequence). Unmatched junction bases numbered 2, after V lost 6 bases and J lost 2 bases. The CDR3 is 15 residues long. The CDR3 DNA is TGTGCCAGCAGGCGACTAGCGGGGGCCTACAATGAGCAGTTCTTC. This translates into CASRRLAGAYNEQFF.

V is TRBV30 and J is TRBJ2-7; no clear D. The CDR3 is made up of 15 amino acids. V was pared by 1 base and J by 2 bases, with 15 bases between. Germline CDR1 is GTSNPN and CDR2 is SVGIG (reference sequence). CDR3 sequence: CAWSASWAGTYEQYF. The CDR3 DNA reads TGTGCCTGGAGTGCGTCCTGGGCCGGAACCTACGAGCAGTACTTC.